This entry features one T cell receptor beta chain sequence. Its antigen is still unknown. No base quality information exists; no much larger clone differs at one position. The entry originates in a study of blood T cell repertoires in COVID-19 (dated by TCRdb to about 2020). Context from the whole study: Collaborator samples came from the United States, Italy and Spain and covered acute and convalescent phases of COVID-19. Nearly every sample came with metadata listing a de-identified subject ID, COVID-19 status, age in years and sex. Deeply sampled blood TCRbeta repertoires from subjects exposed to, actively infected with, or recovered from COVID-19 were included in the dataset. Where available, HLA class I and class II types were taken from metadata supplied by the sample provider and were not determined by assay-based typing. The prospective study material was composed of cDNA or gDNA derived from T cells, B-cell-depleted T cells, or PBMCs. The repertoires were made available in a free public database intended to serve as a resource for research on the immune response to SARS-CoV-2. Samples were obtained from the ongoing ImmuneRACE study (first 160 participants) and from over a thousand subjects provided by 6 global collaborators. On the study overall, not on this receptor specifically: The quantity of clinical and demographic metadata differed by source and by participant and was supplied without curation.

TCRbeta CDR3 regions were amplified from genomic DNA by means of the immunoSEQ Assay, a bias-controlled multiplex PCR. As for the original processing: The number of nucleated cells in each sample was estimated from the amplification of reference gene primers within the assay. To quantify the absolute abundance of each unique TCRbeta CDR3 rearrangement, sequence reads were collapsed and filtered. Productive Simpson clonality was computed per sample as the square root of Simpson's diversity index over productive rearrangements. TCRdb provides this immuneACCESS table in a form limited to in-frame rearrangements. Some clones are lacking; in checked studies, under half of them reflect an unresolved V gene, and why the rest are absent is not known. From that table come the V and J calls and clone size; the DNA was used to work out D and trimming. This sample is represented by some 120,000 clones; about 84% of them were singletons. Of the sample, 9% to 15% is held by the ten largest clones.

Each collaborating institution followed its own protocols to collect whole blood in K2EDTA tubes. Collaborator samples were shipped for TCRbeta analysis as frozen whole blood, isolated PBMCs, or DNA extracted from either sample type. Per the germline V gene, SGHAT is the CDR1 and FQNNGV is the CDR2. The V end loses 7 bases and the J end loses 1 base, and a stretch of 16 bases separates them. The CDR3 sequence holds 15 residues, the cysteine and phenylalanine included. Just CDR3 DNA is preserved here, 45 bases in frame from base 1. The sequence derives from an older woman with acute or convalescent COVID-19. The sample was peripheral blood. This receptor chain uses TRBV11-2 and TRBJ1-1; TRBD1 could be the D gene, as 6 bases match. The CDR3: CASTSSNRENTEAFF. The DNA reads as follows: TGTGCCAGCACCTCCTCCAACAGGGAGAACACTGAAGCTTTCTTT.